This T cell receptor beta chain is from a study of patients and donors after allogeneic stem cell transplantation. V was clipped by 4 bases and J by 2 bases, with 14 bases between them. CDR1 and CDR2 (germline): ENHRY, SYGVKD. This CDR3 contains 15 residues. TCRdb itself ran the RT-PCR reads through MiXCR, one entry per CDR3 protein. This sample has about 400,000 distinct CDR3 sequences, with roughly 16% found just once. The source of this sequence is a human donor who was either an allogeneic HSCT recipient or a stem cell or donor lymphocyte infusion donor (not recorded which). It is not recorded whose cells these are; they may come from a transplant donor. This chain links TRBV10-3 with TRBJ2-5, with D uncertain. Sequencing was carried out using blood, either unsorted or a sorted T cell fraction (not recorded which). DNA for the CDR3: TGTGCCATCAGTGTTGACCTCTCGATGCAAGAGACCCAGTACTTC. It encodes CAISVDLSMQETQYF.